This is a list of T cell receptor beta chains from one sample in a study of shared clonotypes between healthy human individuals. Sequencing was performed with immunoSEQ multiplex PCR; in TCRdb, only in-frame clones are kept and a portion is missing. The profile covers 400,000 to 500,000 clones, with approximately 79% appearing a single time and roughly 12% taken by the ten largest. Specimen: PBMCs. These receptor sequences come from a woman in her thirties or forties in good health. Some clones in this sample may be carry-over from other donors' samples. The CDR3 runs from the conserved cysteine through the conserved F or W. D genes are given only for firm matches. Expanded clones are given a class, and other clones once, few, many or no size at all.

V	J	size	D	CDR3	DNA
TRBV10-3	TRBJ1-2	-	-	CAISDGLGNYGYTF	TGTGCCATCAGTGACGGCCTCGGCAACTATGGCTACACCTTC
TRBV19	TRBJ2-2	-	TRBD2	CASSRLAGGPNTGELFF	TGTGCCAGTAGTAGACTAGCGGGAGGTCCGAACACCGGGGAGCTGTTTTTT
TRBV7-9	TRBJ2-1	-	TRBD2	CASSLVSGRVNEQFF	TGTGCCAGCAGCTTAGTTAGCGGGAGGGTGAATGAGCAGTTCTTC
TRBV9	TRBJ2-1	few	-	CASSPRPQDYNEQFF	TGTGCCAGCAGCCCCCGTCCCCAGGACTACAATGAGCAGTTCTTC
TRBV5-1	TRBJ2-3	-	TRBD1	CASSQIQGATDTQYF	TGCGCCAGCAGCCAAATACAGGGGGCAACAGATACGCAGTATTTT
TRBV7-3	TRBJ1-2	-	-	CASSLKATGLALDGYTF	TGTGCCAGCAGCTTAAAGGCAACAGGGCTGGCCTTAGATGGCTACACCTTC
TRBV7-9	TRBJ2-5	-	-	CASSWETLQETQYF	TGTGCCAGCAGCTGGGAGACTCTCCAAGAGACCCAGTACTTC
TRBV2	TRBJ2-7	-	TRBD1	CASRRDRPLDDEQYF	TGTGCCAGCCGGCGGGACAGGCCGCTTGATGATGAGCAGTACTTC
TRBV4-2	TRBJ2-3	-	-	CASEGSTDTQYF	TGTGCCAGCGAGGGGAGCACAGATACGCAGTATTTT
TRBV2	TRBJ2-7	many	TRBD1	CASSRDRGGEQYF	TGTGCCAGCAGTCGGGACAGGGGCGGCGAGCAGTACTTC
TRBV7-3	TRBJ2-1	-	TRBD2	CATASGRANEQFF	TGTGCCACGGCTAGCGGGAGGGCCAATGAGCAGTTCTTC
TRBV6-6	TRBJ2-4	-	-	CASSSPTGNIQYF	TGTGCCAGCAGTTCCCCGACAGGAAACATTCAGTACTTC
TRBV5-6	TRBJ1-5	many	TRBD1	CASSSSGQVYQPQHF	TGTGCCAGCAGCTCTTCCGGACAGGTATATCAGCCCCAGCATTTT
TRBV5-1	TRBJ2-1	-	TRBD2	CASSLAPVGTSGRDNEQFF	TGCGCCAGCAGCTTGGCGCCGGTCGGGACTAGCGGGAGAGACAATGAGCAGTTCTTC
TRBV28	TRBJ2-3	-	-	CASSPRVRSTDTQYF	TGTGCCAGCAGCCCCAGGGTACGAAGCACAGATACGCAGTATTTT
TRBV15	TRBJ2-2	-	-	CATSRDLGAGELFF	TGTGCCACCAGCAGAGATCTGGGCGCCGGGGAGCTGTTTTTT
TRBV5-4	TRBJ2-7	-	-	CASSSRGYEQYF	TGTGCCAGCAGCTCACGAGGATACGAGCAGTACTTC
TRBV28	TRBJ1-5	-	-	CASSAGRSNQPQHF	TGTGCCAGCAGCGCGGGACGGAGCAATCAGCCCCAGCATTTT
TRBV4-3	TRBJ2-1	-	TRBD2	CASSQASGTRGHNEQFF	TGCGCCAGCAGCCAAGCCTCCGGGACTAGAGGGCACAATGAGCAGTTCTTC
TRBV21-1	TRBJ1-1	few	-	CASSKVWRQEVARNTEAFF	TGTGCCAGCAGCAAAGTGTGGCGACAGGAGGTCGCTAGGAACACTGAAGCTTTCTTT
TRBV19	TRBJ1-1	-	-	CASSIAYGMNTEAFF	TGTGCCAGTAGTATAGCATACGGGATGAACACTGAAGCTTTCTTT
TRBV2	TRBJ2-1	-	-	CASSEVEGVYNEQFF	TGTGCCAGCAGTGAAGTTGAGGGGGTCTACAATGAGCAGTTCTTC
TRBV6-1	TRBJ1-5	-	-	CASSETGRKQPQHF	TGTGCCAGCAGTGAAACAGGGAGGAAGCAGCCCCAGCATTTT
TRBV11-3	TRBJ2-1	-	TRBD1	CASSIGQGSYNEQFF	TGTGCCAGCAGCATCGGACAGGGGTCCTACAATGAGCAGTTCTTC
TRBV10-3	TRBJ1-2	-	-	CAISESWTAAGGYTF	TGTGCCATCAGTGAGTCTTGGACGGCGGCGGGTGGCTACACCTTC
TRBV6-6	TRBJ2-7	many	TRBD1	CASRSDRGPYEQYF	TGTGCCAGCAGATCCGACAGGGGGCCCTACGAGCAGTACTTC
TRBV19	TRBJ2-6	-	-	CASSIGGNGANVLTF	TGTGCCAGTAGTATAGGAGGGAATGGGGCCAACGTCCTGACCTTC
TRBV28	TRBJ1-5	-	-	CASRTMNQPQHF	TGTGCCAGCAGAACAATGAATCAGCCCCAGCATTTT
TRBV11-2	TRBJ1-1	many	TRBD1	CASSGTGVVEAFF	TGTGCCAGCAGCGGGACAGGGGTGGTTGAAGCTTTCTTT
TRBV6-5	TRBJ2-5	-	TRBD2	CASSPGTSGRGQYF	TGTGCCAGCAGTCCCGGGACTAGCGGGAGAGGCCAGTACTTC
TRBV18	TRBJ2-3	-	TRBD2	CASSPVAGGYTDTQYF	TGTGCCAGCTCACCAGTGGCGGGAGGCTACACAGATACGCAGTATTTT
TRBV6-1	TRBJ1-2	few	-	CASSEDPWLGVNYGYTF	TGTGCCAGCAGTGAAGATCCGTGGTTAGGGGTAAACTATGGCTACACCTTC
TRBV5-6	TRBJ1-2	few	-	CASRADTVYGYTF	TGTGCCAGCAGGGCTGACACTGTCTATGGCTACACCTTC
TRBV11-3	TRBJ2-5	-	TRBD2	CASSGRGETQYF	TGTGCCAGCAGCGGGAGGGGAGAGACCCAGTACTTC
TRBV27	TRBJ1-4	-	-	CASSPRQATNEKLFF	TGTGCCAGCAGTCCGAGACAGGCAACTAATGAAAAACTGTTTTTT
TRBV5-6	TRBJ2-7	-	TRBD2	CASTSWSGSYEQYF	TGTGCCAGCACCTCGTGGAGCGGGAGTTACGAGCAGTACTTC
TRBV19	TRBJ2-5	-	-	CASRPNHLAAQYF	TGTGCCAGTAGGCCCAACCATCTGGCGGCCCAGTACTTC
TRBV15	TRBJ1-5	-	-	CATSRRGLWGDQPQHF	TGTGCCACCAGCAGGCGAGGGCTCTGGGGTGATCAGCCCCAGCATTTT
TRBV4-1	TRBJ2-5	-	TRBD2	CASSLSGRVQETQYF	TGCGCCAGCAGCCTGAGCGGGAGGGTACAAGAGACCCAGTACTTC
TRBV4-1	TRBJ2-7	-	-	CASSQEVLVKQYF	TGCGCCAGCAGCCAAGAAGTCCTCGTAAAGCAGTACTTC
TRBV5-4	TRBJ2-7	once	TRBD2	CASSIAGAIDYEQYF	TGTGCCAGCAGCATAGCGGGAGCTATCGACTACGAGCAGTACTTC
TRBV27	TRBJ2-2	-	TRBD2	CASAGGPSGELFF	TGTGCCAGCGCGGGAGGGCCGTCGGGGGAGCTGTTTTTT